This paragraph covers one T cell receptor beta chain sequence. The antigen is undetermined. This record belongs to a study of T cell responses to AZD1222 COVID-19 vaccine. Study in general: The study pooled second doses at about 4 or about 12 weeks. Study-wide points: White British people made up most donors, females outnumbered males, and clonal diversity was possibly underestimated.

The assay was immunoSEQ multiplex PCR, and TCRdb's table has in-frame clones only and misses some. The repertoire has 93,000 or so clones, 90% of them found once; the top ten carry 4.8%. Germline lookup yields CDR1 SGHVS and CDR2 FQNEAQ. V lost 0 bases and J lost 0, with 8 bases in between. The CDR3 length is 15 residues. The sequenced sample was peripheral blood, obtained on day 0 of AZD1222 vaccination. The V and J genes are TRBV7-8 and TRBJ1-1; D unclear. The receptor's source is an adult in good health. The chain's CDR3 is CASSLAFGLNTEAFF. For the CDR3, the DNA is TGTGCCAGCAGCTTAGCTTTCGGACTGAACACTGAAGCTTTCTTT.